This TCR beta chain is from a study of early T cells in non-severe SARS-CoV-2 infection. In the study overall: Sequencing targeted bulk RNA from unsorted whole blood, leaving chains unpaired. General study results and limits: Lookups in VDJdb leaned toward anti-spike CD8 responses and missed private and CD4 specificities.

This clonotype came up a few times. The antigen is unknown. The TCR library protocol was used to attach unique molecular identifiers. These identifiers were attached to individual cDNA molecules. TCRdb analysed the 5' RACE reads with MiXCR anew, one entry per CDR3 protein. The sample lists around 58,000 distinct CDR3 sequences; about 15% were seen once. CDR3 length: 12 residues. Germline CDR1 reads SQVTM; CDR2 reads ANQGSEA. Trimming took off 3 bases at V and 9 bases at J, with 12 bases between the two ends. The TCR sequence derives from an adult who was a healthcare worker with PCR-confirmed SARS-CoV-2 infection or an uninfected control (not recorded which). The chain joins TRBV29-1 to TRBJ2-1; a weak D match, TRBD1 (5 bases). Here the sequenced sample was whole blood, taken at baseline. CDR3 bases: TGCAGCGTTGAGGTAGGGGCGGCTGAGCAGTTCTTC. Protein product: CSVEVGAAEQFF.